The rows below give T cell receptor beta chains drawn from one sample of a study of PD-1 blockade in classical Hodgkin lymphoma. Libraries were prepared by immunoSEQ multiplex PCR; TCRdb keeps only in-frame clonotypes and omits some of them. The repertoire holds about 50,000 clones, with 73% as singletons. This material consisted of peripheral blood mononuclear cells (PBMCs), taken before the second cycle of nivolumab. The receptors come from a human donor with classical Hodgkin lymphoma. The CDR3 runs from the conserved cysteine through the conserved F or W. Each record gives: clone size, V gene, D gene, J gene, CDR3 DNA, CDR3 protein. The D gene is left open where the match is weak. Rows give clone size only sometimes, using once, few, many, or a class for an expanded clone.

.	TRBV6-6	TRBD2	TRBJ2-7	TGTGCCAGCAGTCGGGGTTCTAGCGGGAGAAGGGGCGAGCAGTACTTC	CASSRGSSGRRGEQYF
.	TRBV6-5	.	TRBJ2-1	TGTGCCAGCAGTTACTCAAGGGGCCAGGACAATGAGCAGTTCTTC	CASSYSRGQDNEQFF
.	TRBV30	.	TRBJ2-7	TGTGCCTGGAGTGCCTGGGGGCGGGCCCCCTCCTACGAGCAGTACTTC	CAWSAWGRAPSYEQYF
.	TRBV9	.	TRBJ1-3	TGTGCCAGCAGCGCCAATAGGGTCGGAAACACCATATATTTT	CASSANRVGNTIYF
.	TRBV30	.	TRBJ2-5	TGTGCCTGGAGTGTAGGCGGGGCCCAAGAGACCCAGTACTTC	CAWSVGGAQETQYF
.	TRBV19	.	TRBJ2-2	TGTGCCAGTAGTATGGTTGGGCAGCCGTTCACCGGGGAGCTGTTTTTT	CASSMVGQPFTGELFF
many	TRBV18	.	TRBJ1-1	TGTGCCAGCTCACCACTTTTGATGCTGGGGAACACTGAAGCTTTCTTT	CASSPLLMLGNTEAFF
.	TRBV29-1	.	TRBJ2-1	TGCAGCGTTGGTGTGTACTCATCCCTCGAGCAGTTCTTC	CSVGVYSSLEQFF
.	TRBV2	.	TRBJ1-5	TGTGCCAGCAGTGGAGCCTATAGCAATCAGCCCCAGCATTTT	CASSGAYSNQPQHF
.	TRBV28	.	TRBJ2-5	TGTGCCAGCAGTTTAAGGGTGAAGCTCTTGTACCAAGAGACCCAGTACTTC	CASSLRVKLLYQETQYF
.	TRBV19	.	TRBJ2-1	TGTGCCAGTAGACCCACCGGGACCCTTAACTACAATGAGCAGTTCTTC	CASRPTGTLNYNEQFF
.	TRBV7-3	.	TRBJ2-7	TGTGCCAGCAGCTTAAGGGGATCACACTACGAGCAGTACTTC	CASSLRGSHYEQYF
.	TRBV7-9	TRBD2	TRBJ2-5	TGTGCCAGCGGATTAGCGGGAGGCCGAGAGACCCAGTACTTC	CASGLAGGRETQYF
.	TRBV11-3	TRBD1	TRBJ2-1	TGTGCCAGCAGCCCAATGGACAGGGTGGGAGGCAATGAGCAGTTCTTC	CASSPMDRVGGNEQFF
.	TRBV5-1	TRBD2	TRBJ2-1	TGCGCCAGCAGCTTGTCTTTAGCGGGAGAAGGTCAGTTCTTC	CASSLSLAGEGQFF
.	TRBV5-1	.	TRBJ2-1	TGCGCCAGCAGCGCCTCAATTTCTATGTCCGGTGAGCAGTTCTTC	CASSASISMSGEQFF
.	TRBV27	.	TRBJ2-7	TGTGCCAGCAGTTTAAGGCCTCGGGGGCTCTACGAGCAGTACTTC	CASSLRPRGLYEQYF
.	TRBV18	.	TRBJ2-2	TGTGCCAGCTCACCCCGGACACCGCAAACCGGGGAGCTGTTTTTT	CASSPRTPQTGELFF
.	TRBV6-6	.	TRBJ1-2	TGTGCCAGCAGCACCACAGAGAAAAACTATGGCTACACCTTC	CASSTTEKNYGYTF
few	TRBV4-3	.	TRBJ2-5	TGCGCCAGCAGCCAAGAAGGCTTCCGAGAGACCCAGTACTTC	CASSQEGFRETQYF
few	TRBV27	TRBD1	TRBJ2-2	TGTGCCAGCAGTTTACGGCCAGGACAGGGGTTTACCGGGGAGCTGTTTTTT	CASSLRPGQGFTGELFF
.	TRBV19	.	TRBJ2-7	TGTGCCAGTAGTCCCAGGGCGATCAGCTACGAGCAGTACTTC	CASSPRAISYEQYF
.	TRBV28	TRBD1	TRBJ1-3	TGTGCCAGCAGCAGGACAGGCGGATATACGCTTAGGGGTGGAAACACCATATATTTT	CASSRTGGYTLRGGNTIYF
few	TRBV14	.	TRBJ2-7	TGTGCCAGCAGCCAAGACGGCGCGCGGATCTACGAGCAGTACTTC	CASSQDGARIYEQYF